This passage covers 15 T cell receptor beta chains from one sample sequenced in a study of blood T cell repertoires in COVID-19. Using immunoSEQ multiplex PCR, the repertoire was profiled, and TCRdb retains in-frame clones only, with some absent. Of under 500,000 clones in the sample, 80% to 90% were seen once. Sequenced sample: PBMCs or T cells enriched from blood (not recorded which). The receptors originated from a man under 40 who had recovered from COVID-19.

The CDR3 DNA reads TGTGCCTGGAGTTGGACAGGGGGAGTAGATACGCAGTATTTT. Its protein is CAWSWTGGVDTQYF. The rearrangement links TRBV30 to TRBJ2-3; 10 nucleotides agree with TRBD1. The V and J ends lost 2 bases and 5 bases, in that order; junction bases with no gene match: 4. This CDR3 spans 14 amino acids. Germline-derived CDR1 and CDR2 are GTSNPN and SVGIG (reference sequence).

The DNA for the CDR3 is TGTGCCAGCAGAAACCCCTCATTGGGGAGGACTGAAGCTTTCTTT. Amino acid sequence: CASRNPSLGRTEAFF. V usage is TRBV27 and J usage is TRBJ1-1, with D unresolved. V dropped 6 bases and J dropped 5 bases, with 19 bases sitting between them. Germline CDR1 is MNHEY and CDR2 is SMNVEV (reference sequence). The length of the CDR3 is 15 residues.

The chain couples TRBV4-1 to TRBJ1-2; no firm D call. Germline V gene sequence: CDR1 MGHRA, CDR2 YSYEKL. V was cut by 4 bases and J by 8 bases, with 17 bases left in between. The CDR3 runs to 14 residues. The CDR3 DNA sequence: TGCGCCAGCAGCCTCGAGGAGGGTTTGGGCGGCTACACCTTC. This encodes CASSLEEGLGGYTF.

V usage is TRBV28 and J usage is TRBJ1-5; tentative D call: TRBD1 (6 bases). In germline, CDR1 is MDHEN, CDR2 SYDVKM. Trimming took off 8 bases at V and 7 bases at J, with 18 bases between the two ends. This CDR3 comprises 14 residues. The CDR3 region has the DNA TGTGCCAGCTTCTTCGGCAGGGGCACCCAGCCCCAGCATTTT. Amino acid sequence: CASFFGRGTQPQHF.

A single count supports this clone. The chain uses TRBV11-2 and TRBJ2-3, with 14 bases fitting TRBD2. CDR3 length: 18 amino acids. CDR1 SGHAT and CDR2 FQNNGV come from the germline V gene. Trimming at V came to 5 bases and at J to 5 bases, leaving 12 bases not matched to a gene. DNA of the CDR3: TGTGCCAGCAGCCCCCAGGTCGGGACTAGCGGGAGTAGAGATACGCAGTATTTT. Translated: CASSPQVGTSGSRDTQYF.

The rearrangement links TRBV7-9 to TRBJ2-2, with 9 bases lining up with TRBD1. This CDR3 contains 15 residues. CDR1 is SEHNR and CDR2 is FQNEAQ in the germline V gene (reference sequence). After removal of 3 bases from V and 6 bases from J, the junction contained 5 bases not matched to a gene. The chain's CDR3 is CASSLGDRAPGELFF. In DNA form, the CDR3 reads TGTGCCAGCAGCTTGGGGGACAGGGCCCCCGGGGAGCTGTTTTTT. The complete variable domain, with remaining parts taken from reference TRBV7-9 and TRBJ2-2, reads DTGVSQNPRHKITKRGQNVTFRCDPISEHNRLYWYRQTLGQGPEFLTYFQNEAQLEKSRLLSDRFSAERPKGSFSTLEIQRTEQGDSAMYLCASSLGDRAPGELFFGEGSRLTVL.

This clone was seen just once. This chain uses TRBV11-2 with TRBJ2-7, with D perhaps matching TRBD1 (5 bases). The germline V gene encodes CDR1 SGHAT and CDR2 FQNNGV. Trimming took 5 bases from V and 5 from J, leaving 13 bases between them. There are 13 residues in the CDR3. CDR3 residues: CASSQGVTDEQYF. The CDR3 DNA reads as TGTGCCAGCAGCCAGGGTGTAACGGACGAGCAGTACTTC.

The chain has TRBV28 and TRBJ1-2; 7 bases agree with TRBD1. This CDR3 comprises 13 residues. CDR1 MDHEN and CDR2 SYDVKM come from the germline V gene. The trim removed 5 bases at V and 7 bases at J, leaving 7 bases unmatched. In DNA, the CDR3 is TGTGCCAGCAGTCGAACAGGGGCTGGTGGCTACACCTTC. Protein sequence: CASSRTGAGGYTF.

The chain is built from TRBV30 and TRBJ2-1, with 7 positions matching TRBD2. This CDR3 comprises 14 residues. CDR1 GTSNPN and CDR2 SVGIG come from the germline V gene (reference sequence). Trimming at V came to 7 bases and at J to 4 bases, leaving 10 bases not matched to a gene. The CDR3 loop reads CAYYGGRVYNEQFF. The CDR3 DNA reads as TGTGCCTACTACGGAGGGAGGGTTTACAATGAGCAGTTCTTC.

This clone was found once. The CDR3 reads CASSQAVQGRYEQYF. CDR3 sequence (DNA): TGCGCCAGCAGCCAAGCGGTACAGGGGAGGTACGAGCAGTACTTC. The gene calls are TRBV4-1 and TRBJ2-7; D is possibly TRBD1 (7 bases). Trimming left V 1 base short and J 4 bases short, with 14 bases between. The CDR3 runs 15 residues. Per the germline V gene, CDR1 is MGHRA and CDR2 is YSYEKL.

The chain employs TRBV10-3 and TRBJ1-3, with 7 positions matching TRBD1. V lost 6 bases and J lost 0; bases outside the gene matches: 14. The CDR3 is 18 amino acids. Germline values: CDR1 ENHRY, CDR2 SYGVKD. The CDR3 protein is CAIRSGGQAERSGNTIYF. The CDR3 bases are TGTGCCATCAGGAGCGGAGGACAGGCGGAACGCTCTGGAAACACCATATATTTT.

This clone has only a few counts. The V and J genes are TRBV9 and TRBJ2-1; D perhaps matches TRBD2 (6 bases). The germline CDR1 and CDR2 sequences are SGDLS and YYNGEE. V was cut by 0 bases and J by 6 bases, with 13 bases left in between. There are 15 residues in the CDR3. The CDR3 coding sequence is TGTGCCAGCAGCGTAGGTAGCGGTCCGGGCAATGAGCAGTTCTTC. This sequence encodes CASSVGSGPGNEQFF.

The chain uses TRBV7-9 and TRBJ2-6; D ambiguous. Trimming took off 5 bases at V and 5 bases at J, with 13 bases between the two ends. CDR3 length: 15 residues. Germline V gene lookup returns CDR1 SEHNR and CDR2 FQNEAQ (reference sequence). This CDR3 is CASSPEDMRANVLTF. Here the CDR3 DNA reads TGTGCCAGCAGCCCCGAGGATATGAGGGCCAACGTCCTGACTTTC.

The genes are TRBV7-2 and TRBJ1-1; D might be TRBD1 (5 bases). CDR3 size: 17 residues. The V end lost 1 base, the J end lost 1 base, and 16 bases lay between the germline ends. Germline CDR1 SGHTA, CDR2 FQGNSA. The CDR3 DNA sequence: TGTGCCAGCAGCTTAGTGTCAGGGAGGGCCCAGAACACTGAAGCTTTCTTT. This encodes CASSLVSGRAQNTEAFF.

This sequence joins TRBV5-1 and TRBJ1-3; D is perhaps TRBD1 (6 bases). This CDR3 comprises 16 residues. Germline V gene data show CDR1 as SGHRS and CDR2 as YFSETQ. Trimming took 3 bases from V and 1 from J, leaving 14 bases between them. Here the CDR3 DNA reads TGCGCCAGCAGCTCGGACGGGGGGGCGTCTGGAAACACCATATATTTT. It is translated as CASSSDGGASGNTIYF.